This T cell receptor (beta chain) comes out of a study of shared clonotypes between healthy human individuals. Study-level background: Each donor's CD8 memory used one plate, CD8 naive two, each CD4 subset three.

The repertoire was sequenced with immunoSEQ multiplex PCR; TCRdb's copy has only in-frame clones and lacks some. The table includes about 1,800,000 clones, approximately 95% detected once. Naive CD8 isolation took CD45RO-negative cells positively selected for CCR7 and excluded terminally differentiated effector memory CD45RA+ cells. Whole-study findings and limits: All-four-donor shared clonotypes had higher generation probabilities than non-shared clonotypes did.

Concerning this clone: Its specificity is not known. Other DNA sequences in this specimen translate into the identical CDR3.

This CDR3 is built from 16 residues. Per germline, CDR1 MGHRA and CDR2 YSYEKL. The V and J ends lost 1 base and 0 bases respectively, with 10 bases between them. The rearrangement uses TRBV4-1 and TRBJ1-5, with D unresolved. The clonotype comes from a man aged 18-30 years in good health. The specimen was naive CD8+ T cells sorted from blood. CDR3 sequence: CASSQVGGYSNQPQHF. The CDR3 region has the DNA TGCGCCAGCAGCCAAGTCGGAGGCTATAGCAATCAGCCCCAGCATTTT.